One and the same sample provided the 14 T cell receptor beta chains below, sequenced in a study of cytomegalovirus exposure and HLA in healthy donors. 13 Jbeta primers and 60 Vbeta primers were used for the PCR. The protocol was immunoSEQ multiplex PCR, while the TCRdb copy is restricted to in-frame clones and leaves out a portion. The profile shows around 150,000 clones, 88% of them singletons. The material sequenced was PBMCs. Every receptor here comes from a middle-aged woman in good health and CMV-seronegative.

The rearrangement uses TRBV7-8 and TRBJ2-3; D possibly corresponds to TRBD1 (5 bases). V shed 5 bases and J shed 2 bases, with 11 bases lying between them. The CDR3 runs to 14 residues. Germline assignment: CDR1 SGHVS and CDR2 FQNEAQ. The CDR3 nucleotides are TGTGCCAGCAGCCTCGACAGAAACACAGATACGCAGTATTTT. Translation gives CASSLDRNTDTQYF.

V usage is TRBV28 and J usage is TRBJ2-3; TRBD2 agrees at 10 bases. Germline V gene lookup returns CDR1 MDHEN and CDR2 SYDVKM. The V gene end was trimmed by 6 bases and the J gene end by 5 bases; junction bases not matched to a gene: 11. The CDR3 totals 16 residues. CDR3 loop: CASSPALAGVLDTQYF. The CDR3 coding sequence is TGTGCCAGCAGCCCGGCGCTAGCGGGAGTGTTAGATACGCAGTATTTT.

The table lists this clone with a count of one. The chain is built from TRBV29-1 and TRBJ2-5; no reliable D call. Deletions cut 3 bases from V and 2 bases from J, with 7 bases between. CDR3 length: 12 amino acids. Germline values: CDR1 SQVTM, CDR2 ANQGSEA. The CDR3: CSVERNQETQYF. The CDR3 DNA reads TGCAGCGTTGAGCGGAATCAAGAGACCCAGTACTTC. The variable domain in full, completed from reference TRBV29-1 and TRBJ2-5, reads SAVISQKPSRDICQRGTSLTIQCQVDSQVTMMFWYRQQPGQSLTLIATANQGSEATYESGFVIDKFPISRPNLTFSTLTVSNMSPEDSSIYLCSVERNQETQYFGPGTRLLVL.

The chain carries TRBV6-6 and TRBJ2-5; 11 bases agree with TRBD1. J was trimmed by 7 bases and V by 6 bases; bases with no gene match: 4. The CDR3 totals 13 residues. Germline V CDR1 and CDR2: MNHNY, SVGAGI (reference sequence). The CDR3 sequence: CASSPGTGGTQYF. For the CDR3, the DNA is TGTGCCAGCAGCCCCGGGACAGGGGGGACCCAGTACTTC.

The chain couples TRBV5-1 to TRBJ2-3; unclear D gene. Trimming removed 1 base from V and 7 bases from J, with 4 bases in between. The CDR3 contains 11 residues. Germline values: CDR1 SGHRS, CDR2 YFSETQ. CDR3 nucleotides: TGCGCCAGCAGCTTGCAATATACGCAGTATTTT. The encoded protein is CASSLQYTQYF.

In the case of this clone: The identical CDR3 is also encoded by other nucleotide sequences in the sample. The CDR3 nucleotides are TGTGCCAGCAGCTTAGCTAGCGGGATCTACAATGAGCAGTTCTTC. Translated, it gives CASSLASGIYNEQFF. This chain links TRBV7-2 with TRBJ2-1; 8 nucleotides line up with TRBD2. Germline CDR1 is SGHTA and CDR2 is FQGNSA. Germline trimming cut 0 bases from V and 3 bases from J; bases unmatched to any gene: 1. The CDR3 loop spans 15 amino acids.

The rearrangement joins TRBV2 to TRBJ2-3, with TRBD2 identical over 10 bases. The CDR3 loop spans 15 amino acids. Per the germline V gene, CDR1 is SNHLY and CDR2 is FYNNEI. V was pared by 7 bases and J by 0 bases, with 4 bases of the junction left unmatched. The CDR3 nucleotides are TGTGCCAGCAACCCTAGCGGGAGTAGCACAGATACGCAGTATTTT. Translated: CASNPSGSSTDTQYF.

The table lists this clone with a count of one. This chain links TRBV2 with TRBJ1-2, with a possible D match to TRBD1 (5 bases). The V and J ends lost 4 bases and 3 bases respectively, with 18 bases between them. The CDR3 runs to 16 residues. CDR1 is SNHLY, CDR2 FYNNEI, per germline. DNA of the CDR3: TGTGCCAGCAGTGGAGCTGGGGGGGATAAGGACTATGGCTACACCTTC. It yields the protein CASSGAGGDKDYGYTF. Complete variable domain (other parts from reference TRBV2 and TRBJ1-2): EPEVTQTPSHQVTQMGQEVILRCVPISNHLYFYWYRQILGQKVEFLVSFYNNEISEKSEIFDDQFSVERPDGSNFTLKIRSTKLEDSAMYFCASSGAGGDKDYGYTFGSGTRLTVV.

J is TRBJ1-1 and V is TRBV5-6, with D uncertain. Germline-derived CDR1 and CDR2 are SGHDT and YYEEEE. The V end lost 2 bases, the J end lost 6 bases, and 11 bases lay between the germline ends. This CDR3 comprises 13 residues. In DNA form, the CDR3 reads TGTGCCAGCAGCTTAATGAAAACTTCTGAAGCTTTCTTT. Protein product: CASSLMKTSEAFF.

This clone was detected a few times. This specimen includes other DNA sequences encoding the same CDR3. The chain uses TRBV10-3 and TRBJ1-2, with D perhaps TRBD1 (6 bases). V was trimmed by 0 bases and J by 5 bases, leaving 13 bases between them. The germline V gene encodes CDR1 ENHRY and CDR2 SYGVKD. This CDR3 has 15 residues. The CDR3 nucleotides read TGTGCCATCAGTGAGTCTGGGGGCGCGGGTTATGGCTACACCTTC. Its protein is CAISESGGAGYGYTF.

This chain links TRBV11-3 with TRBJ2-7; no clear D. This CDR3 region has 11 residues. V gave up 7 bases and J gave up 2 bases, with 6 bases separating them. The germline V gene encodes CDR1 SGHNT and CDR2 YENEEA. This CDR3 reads CASKATYEQYF. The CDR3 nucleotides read TGTGCCAGCAAAGCGACCTACGAGCAGTACTTC.

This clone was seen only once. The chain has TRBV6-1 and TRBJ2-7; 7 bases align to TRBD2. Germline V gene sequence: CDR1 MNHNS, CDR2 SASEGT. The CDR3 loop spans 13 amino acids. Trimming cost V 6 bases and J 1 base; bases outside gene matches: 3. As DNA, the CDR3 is TGTGCCAGCAGGGGACTACCGTCCTACGAGCAGTACTTC. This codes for CASRGLPSYEQYF.

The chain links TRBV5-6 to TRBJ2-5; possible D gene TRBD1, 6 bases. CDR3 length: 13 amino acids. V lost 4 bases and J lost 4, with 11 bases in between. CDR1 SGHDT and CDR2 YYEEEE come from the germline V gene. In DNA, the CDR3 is TGTGCCAGCAGCCGATCCAGGGGAGAGACCCAGTACTTC. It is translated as CASSRSRGETQYF.

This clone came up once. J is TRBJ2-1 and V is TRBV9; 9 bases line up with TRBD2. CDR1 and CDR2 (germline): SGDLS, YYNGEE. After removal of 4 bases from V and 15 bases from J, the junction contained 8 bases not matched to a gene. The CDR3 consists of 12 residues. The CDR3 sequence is CASSITGTSMFF. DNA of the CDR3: TGTGCCAGCAGCATAACCGGGACTAGCATGTTCTTC.